The clone carrying this TCR beta chain was observed a few times. Its antigen is undetermined. Sequencing used immunoSEQ multiplex PCR; TCRdb keeps in-frame clones, though not all of them. This sample yields roughly 100,000 clones, of which around 85% are seen a single time; about 18% belongs to the top ten. Healthy donors had no documented immune events, such as infections, while sampled. This specimen belongs to a study of identifying expanded T cells in peripheral blood. Study-level results: Clone count variance between approximately two-week samples rose with total template count. Technical replicates showed 0.9 to 1.5 changed clones; approximately 2 weeks about 16; four weeks 19.

The CDR3 extends over 14 amino acids. The germline gives CDR1 MNHEY, CDR2 SMNVEV (reference sequence). Trimming took 5 bases from V and 7 from J; bases not matched to a gene: 4. This TCR came from a person aged 18 to 75 in good health. This sequence joins TRBV27 and TRBJ1-6, with 8 bases that match TRBD1. The sequencing sample was made of blood. This CDR3 is CASSPGQANSPLHF. CDR3 DNA: TGTGCCAGCAGTCCGGGACAGGCAAATTCACCCCTCCACTTT.